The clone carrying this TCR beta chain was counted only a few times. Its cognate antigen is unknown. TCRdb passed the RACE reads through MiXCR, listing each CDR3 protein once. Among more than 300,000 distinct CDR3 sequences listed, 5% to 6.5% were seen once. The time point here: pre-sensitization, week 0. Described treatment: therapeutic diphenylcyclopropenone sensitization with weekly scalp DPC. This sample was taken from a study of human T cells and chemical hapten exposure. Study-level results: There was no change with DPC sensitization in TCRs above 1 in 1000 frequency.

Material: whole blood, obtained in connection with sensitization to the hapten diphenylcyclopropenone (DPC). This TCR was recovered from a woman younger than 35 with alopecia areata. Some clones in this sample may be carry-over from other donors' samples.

For the CDR3, the DNA is TGTGCCAGCAGCTACCGACAGGACTATGGCTACACCTTC. Translation gives CASSYRQDYGYTF. The chain combines TRBV7-2 with TRBJ1-2; a weak D match, TRBD1 (6 bases). This CDR3 has 13 residues. Per germline, CDR1 SGHTA and CDR2 FQGNSA. Trimming took off 4 bases at V and 3 bases at J, with 9 bases between the two ends.